Listed below are T cell receptor beta chains from one sample, sequenced in a study of technical replicates of blood from a handful of donors. Profiled with immunoSEQ multiplex PCR; TCRdb holds only in-frame clones, not every one. The table has over 55,000 clones, roughly 86% seen once. Sequencing was performed on PBMCs. Receptor source: a human donor in good health. Some clones in this sample may be carry-over from other donors' samples. Both conserved end residues are part of each CDR3. D genes are given only for firm matches. Expanded clones get a size class; other rows say once, few or many, or leave the size out.

V gene	D gene	J gene	clone size	CDR3 DNA	CDR3 protein
TRBV7-8	-	TRBJ1-4	-	TGTGCCAGCAGCCAATCTAGGGGCCTCCAGGGATCAACTAATGAAAAACTGTTTTTT	CASSQSRGLQGSTNEKLFF
TRBV7-9	-	TRBJ1-2	-	TGTGCCAGCAGCCCGGCCAGGGAAGTAAACTATGGCTACACCTTC	CASSPAREVNYGYTF
TRBV9	-	TRBJ1-2	-	TGTGCCACCGGGGGACCCTATGGCTACACCTTC	CATGGPYGYTF
TRBV4-3	-	TRBJ1-6	-	TGCGCCAGCAGCCAATTGGGGCAGGGGATTTCACCCCTCCACTTT	CASSQLGQGISPLHF
TRBV7-2	-	TRBJ1-1	-	TGTGCCAGCAGCCCTTCGACAACTCTGAACACTGAAGCTTTCTTT	CASSPSTTLNTEAFF
TRBV9	-	TRBJ2-7	-	TGTGCCAGCAGCGTGGGTTGGGGACACCACTACGAGCAGTACTTC	CASSVGWGHHYEQYF
TRBV2	-	TRBJ1-1	-	TGTGCCAGCAGTGAAACAGGGTCGGGCACTGAAGCTTTCTTT	CASSETGSGTEAFF
TRBV18	-	TRBJ1-2	-	TGTGCCAGCTCACCACCCCAAGCTACCTTTAACTATGGCTACACCTTC	CASSPPQATFNYGYTF
TRBV30	-	TRBJ2-6	once	TGTGCCTGGAGTGTATATGGGGCCAACGTCCTGACTTTC	CAWSVYGANVLTF
TRBV10-3	-	TRBJ2-1	once	TGTGCCATCAACGGGAACTACAATGAGCAGTTCTTC	CAINGNYNEQFF
TRBV5-1	TRBD2	TRBJ2-2	-	TGCGCCAGCAGCGTAATAGCGGGCGCCACCGGGGAGCTGTTTTTT	CASSVIAGATGELFF
TRBV4-1	-	TRBJ1-2	-	TGCGCCAGCAGCCAAGATCCAGGGATGAGCTATGGCTACACCTTC	CASSQDPGMSYGYTF
TRBV10-3	TRBD1	TRBJ1-1	-	TGTGCCATCAGTGGGGGGACAGGGCCCACTGAAGCTTTCTTT	CAISGGTGPTEAFF
TRBV11-2	TRBD1	TRBJ1-1	-	TGTGCCAGTAAACAGACAGGGGGCGCGAGGGACGTAGAAGCTTTCTTT	CASKQTGGARDVEAFF
TRBV4-3	-	TRBJ1-4	few	TGCGCCAGCAGCCAAGATTGGGGAAGGGGGGAAAAACTGTTTTTT	CASSQDWGRGEKLFF
TRBV27	-	TRBJ1-4	-	TGTGCCAGCAGTTTATCGGCGGGGGGGGCAGAAAAACTGTTTTTT	CASSLSAGGAEKLFF
TRBV30	TRBD1	TRBJ1-1	-	TGTGCCTGGAGGGGGACAGAGAACACTGAAGCTTTCTTT	CAWRGTENTEAFF
TRBV11-3	-	TRBJ2-6	-	TGTGCCAGCAGCCCCGGTCGGGGGGCCAACGTCCTGACTTTC	CASSPGRGANVLTF
TRBV7-9	TRBD1	TRBJ2-5	-	TGTGCCAGCAGCCAGGGACAGGGGGCACGGGAGACCCAGTACTTC	CASSQGQGARETQYF
TRBV4-1	TRBD1	TRBJ1-6	-	TGCGCCAGCAGCCTCGGACAGGGCGCCCCCAATTCACCCCTCCACTTT	CASSLGQGAPNSPLHF
TRBV5-1	TRBD1	TRBJ1-1	once	TGCGCCAGCAGCAGCAGGGGGTACACTGAAGCTTTCTTT	CASSSRGYTEAFF
TRBV10-2	-	TRBJ2-7	-	TGCGCCAGCAGTGACCGACTAGTATACGAGCAGTACTTC	CASSDRLVYEQYF
TRBV2	-	TRBJ1-2	many	TGTGCCACCAAACAGGAGATAACTAACTATGGCTACACCTTC	CATKQEITNYGYTF
TRBV4-3	-	TRBJ1-1	-	TGCGCCAGCAGCCAAGATTGGAGGTTTAACACTGAAGCTTTCTTT	CASSQDWRFNTEAFF
TRBV5-4	-	TRBJ1-4	-	TGTGCCAGCAGCGGGGGGGCCGGGAATGAAAAACTGTTTTTT	CASSGGAGNEKLFF
TRBV5-1	-	TRBJ1-1	-	TGCGCCAGCAGCCGCCAGAGGGAAGGGAACACTGAAGCTTTCTTT	CASSRQREGNTEAFF